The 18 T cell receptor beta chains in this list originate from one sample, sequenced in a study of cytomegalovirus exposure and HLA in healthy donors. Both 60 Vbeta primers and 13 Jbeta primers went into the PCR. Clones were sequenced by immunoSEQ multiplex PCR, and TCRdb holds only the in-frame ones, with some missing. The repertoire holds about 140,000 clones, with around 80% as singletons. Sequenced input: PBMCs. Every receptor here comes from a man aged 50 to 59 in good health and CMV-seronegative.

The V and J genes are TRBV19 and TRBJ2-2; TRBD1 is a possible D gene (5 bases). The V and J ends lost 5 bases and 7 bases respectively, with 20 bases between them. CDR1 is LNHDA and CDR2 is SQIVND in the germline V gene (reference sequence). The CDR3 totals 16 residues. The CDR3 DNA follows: TGTGCCAGTAGTCCCCGGCGTCAAGGGGCCAACGGGGAGCTGTTTTTT. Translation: CASSPRRQGANGELFF.

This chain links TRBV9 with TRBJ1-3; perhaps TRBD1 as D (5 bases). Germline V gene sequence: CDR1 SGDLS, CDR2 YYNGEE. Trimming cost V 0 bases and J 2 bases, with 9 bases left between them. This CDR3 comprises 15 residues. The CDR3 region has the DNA TGTGCCAGCAGCGTAGTAGGCAGGGCTGGAAACACCATATATTTT. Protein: CASSVVGRAGNTIYF.

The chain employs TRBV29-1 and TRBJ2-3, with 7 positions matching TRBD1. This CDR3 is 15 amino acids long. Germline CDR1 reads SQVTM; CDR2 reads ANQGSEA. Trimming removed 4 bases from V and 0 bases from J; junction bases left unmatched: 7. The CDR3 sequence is CSVVRDSSSTDTQYF. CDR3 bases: TGCAGCGTTGTTCGGGACAGTTCTAGCACAGATACGCAGTATTTT.

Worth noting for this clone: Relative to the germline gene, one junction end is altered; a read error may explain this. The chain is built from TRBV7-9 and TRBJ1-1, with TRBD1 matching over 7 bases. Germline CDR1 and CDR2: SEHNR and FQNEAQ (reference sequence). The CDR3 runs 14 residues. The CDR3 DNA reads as TGTGCCGGCAGCCGCGACAGGGTCCTCACTGAAGCTTTCTTT. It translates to CAGSRDRVLTEAFF.

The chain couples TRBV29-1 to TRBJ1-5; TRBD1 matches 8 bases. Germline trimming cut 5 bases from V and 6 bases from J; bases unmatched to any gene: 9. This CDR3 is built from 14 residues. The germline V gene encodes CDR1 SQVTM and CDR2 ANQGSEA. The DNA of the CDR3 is TGCAGCGTTACTGGACAGGGCCCGGGTCAGCCCCAGCATTTT. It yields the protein CSVTGQGPGQPQHF.

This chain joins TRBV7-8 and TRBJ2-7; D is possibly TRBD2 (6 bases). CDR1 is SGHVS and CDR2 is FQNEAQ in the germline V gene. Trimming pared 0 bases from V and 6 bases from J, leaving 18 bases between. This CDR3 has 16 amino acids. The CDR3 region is CASSLAGGSGSREQYF. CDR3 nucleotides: TGTGCCAGCAGCTTAGCGGGAGGTTCAGGGTCCCGCGAGCAGTACTTC.

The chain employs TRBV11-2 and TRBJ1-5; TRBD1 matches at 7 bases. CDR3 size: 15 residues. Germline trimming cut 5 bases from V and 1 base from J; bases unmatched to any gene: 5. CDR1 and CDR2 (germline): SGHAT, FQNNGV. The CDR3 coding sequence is TGTGCCAGCAGCCAACGACAGGGAAGCAATCAGCCCCAGCATTTT. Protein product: CASSQRQGSNQPQHF.

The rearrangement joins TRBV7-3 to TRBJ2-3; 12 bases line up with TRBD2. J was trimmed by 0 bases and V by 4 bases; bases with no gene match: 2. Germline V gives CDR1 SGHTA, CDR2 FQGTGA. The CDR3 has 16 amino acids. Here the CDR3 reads CASSWTSGASTDTQYF. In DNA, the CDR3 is TGTGCCAGCAGCTGGACTAGCGGGGCGAGCACAGATACGCAGTATTTT.

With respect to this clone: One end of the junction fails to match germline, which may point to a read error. In DNA, the CDR3 is TGTGCCAGCAGCCGGGGGGCGGCCAGCTCCTACGGGCAGTACTTC. It specifies CASSRGAASSYGQYF. This sequence joins TRBV7-6 and TRBJ2-7, with D tentatively TRBD2 (7 bases). The CDR3 loop spans 15 amino acids. Germline CDR1 reads SGHVS; CDR2 reads FNYEAQ.

The CDR3 region has the DNA TGTGCCAGCAGTTCGCCGGGACTTCTTAGCACAGATACGCAGTATTTT. It translates to CASSSPGLLSTDTQYF. The chain links TRBV28 to TRBJ2-3; possibly TRBD2 for D (6 bases). The germline V gene encodes CDR1 MDHEN and CDR2 SYDVKM. This CDR3 is 16 amino acids long. V lost 4 bases and J lost 0, with 14 bases in between.

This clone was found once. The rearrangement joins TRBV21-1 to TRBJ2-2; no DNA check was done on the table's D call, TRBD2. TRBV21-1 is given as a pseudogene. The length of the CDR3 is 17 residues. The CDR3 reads CASSKESPGEPTGELFF. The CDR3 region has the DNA TGTGCCAGCAGCAAAGAGAGTCCGGGAGAGCCCACCGGGGAGCTGTTTTTT.

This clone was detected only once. This CDR3 reads CASSPQTGANEKLFF. The CDR3 DNA reads TGTGCCAGCAGCCCACAGACAGGGGCAAATGAAAAACTGTTTTTT. V and J are TRBV7-2 and TRBJ1-4, with 8 nucleotides matching TRBD1. CDR1 and CDR2 from the germline V gene are SGHTA and FQGNSA. The CDR3 is 15 amino acids. Trimming cost V 5 bases and J 5 bases; bases outside gene matches: 7. The complete variable domain, with remaining parts taken from reference TRBV7-2 and TRBJ1-4, reads GAGVSQSPSNKVTEKGKDVELRCDPISGHTALYWYRQSLGQGLEFLIYFQGNSAPDKSGLPSDRFSAERTGGSVSTLTIQRTQQEDSAVYLCASSPQTGANEKLFFGSGTQLSVL.

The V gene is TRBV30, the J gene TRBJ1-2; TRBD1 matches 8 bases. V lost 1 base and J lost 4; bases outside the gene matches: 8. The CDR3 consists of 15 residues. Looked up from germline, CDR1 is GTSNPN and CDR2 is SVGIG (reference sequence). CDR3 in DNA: TGTGCCTGGAGTGCACAAACCGGGACAGGCTATGGCTACACCTTC. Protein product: CAWSAQTGTGYGYTF.

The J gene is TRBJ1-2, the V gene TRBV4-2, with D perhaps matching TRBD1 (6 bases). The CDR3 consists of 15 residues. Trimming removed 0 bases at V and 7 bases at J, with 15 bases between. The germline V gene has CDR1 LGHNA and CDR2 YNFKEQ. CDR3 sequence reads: CASSQDLEQGTGYTF. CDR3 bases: TGTGCCAGCAGCCAAGATTTGGAACAGGGCACTGGCTACACCTTC.

This CDR3 is CASSLDTSGGWETQYF. In DNA, the CDR3 is TGTGCCAGCAGCTTAGATACTAGCGGGGGGTGGGAGACCCAGTACTTC. This chain connects TRBV7-2 to TRBJ2-5; 12 positions agree with TRBD2. CDR3 size: 16 residues. Germline values: CDR1 SGHTA, CDR2 FQGNSA. After removal of 1 base from V and 5 bases from J, the junction contained 5 bases not matched to a gene.

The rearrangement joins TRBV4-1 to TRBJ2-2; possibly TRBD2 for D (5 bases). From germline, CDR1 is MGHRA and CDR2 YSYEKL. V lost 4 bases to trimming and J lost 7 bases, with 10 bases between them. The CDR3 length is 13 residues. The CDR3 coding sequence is TGCGCCAGCAGCCCCCAGCGGAGCGGGGAGCTGTTTTTT. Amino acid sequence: CASSPQRSGELFF.

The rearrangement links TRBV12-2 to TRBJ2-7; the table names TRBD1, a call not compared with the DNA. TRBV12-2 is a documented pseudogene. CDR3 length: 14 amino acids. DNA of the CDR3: TGTGCAAGTCGCTTAATTCAGGACTCCTACGAGCAGTACTTC. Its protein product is CASRLIQDSYEQYF.

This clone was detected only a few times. CDR3 sequence: CASSLGLGDYNEQFF. For the CDR3, the DNA is TGTGCCAGCAGCCTCGGACTAGGAGACTACAATGAGCAGTTCTTC. V gene TRBV7-9 combines with J gene TRBJ2-1, with TRBD2 matching over 7 bases. Germline V lookup: CDR1 SEHNR, CDR2 FQNEAQ (reference sequence). The CDR3 sequence is 15 residues long. V lost 5 bases, J lost 3 bases, and 7 bases stayed unmatched.